This entry features one TCR beta chain sequence. In the study's own analysis: Researchers report that nucleated cell counts were estimated from reference gene primer amplification. Assay used: immunoSEQ multiplex PCR; TCRdb lists only in-frame clones, some missing. V, J and clone size reflect that table, while D and trimming were determined from the DNA. Seen here are some 150,000 clones, just under 90% observed once, and the top ten hold approximately 11%. The V gene lost 5 bases and the J gene lost 4 bases, with 15 bases spanning the gap. The CDR3 is 15 amino acids. The germline V gene has CDR1 SGHTA and CDR2 FQGNSA. These data originate in a study of blood T cell repertoires in COVID-19. About the study: Collection of acute and convalescent COVID-19 samples took place in the United States, Italy and Spain.

The sequence derives from a woman of 80 years or more with acute or convalescent COVID-19. The chain has TRBV7-2 and TRBJ1-3; unclear D gene. Sequenced sample: peripheral blood. The CDR3 spells CASSREAASGNTIYF. The CDR3 DNA follows: TGTGCCAGCAGCCGCGAGGCGGCCAGCGGAAACACCATATATTTT. The variable domain in full, with the rest retrieved from reference TRBV7-2 and TRBJ1-3, is GAGVSQSPSNKVTEKGKDVELRCDPISGHTALYWYRQSLGQGLEFLIYFQGNSAPDKSGLPSDRFSAERTGGSVSTLTIQRTQQEDSAVYLCASSREAASGNTIYFGEGSWLTVV.